A single sample gave rise to the 7 T cell receptor beta chains below, sequenced in a study of T-cell reconstitution after alpha-beta-depleted transplantation in children. The TCRbeta library was prepared with unique molecular identifiers. Each CDR3 protein is one row after TCRdb ran MiXCR on the PCR reads. The sample has over 45,000 distinct CDR3 sequences, roughly 5% seen once; the top ten hold around 30%. Material: PBMCs, mostly from graft donor cells, obtained 60 days after TCRalphabeta/CD19-depleted stem cell transplant. All receptors come from a female patient aged 2 to 10 who had a stem cell transplant for aplastic anemia, so the T cells may come from the graft donor.

This clonotype has a count of ten or more. V and J are TRBV7-2 and TRBJ2-7; D perhaps matches TRBD2 (6 bases). The V end was cut by 5 bases, the J end by 0 bases, with 11 bases between. The CDR3 runs 14 residues. The germline CDR1 and CDR2 sequences are SGHTA and FQGNSA. CDR3 protein: CASSTRGSSYEQYF. DNA for the CDR3: TGTGCCAGCAGCACCCGGGGGAGCTCCTACGAGCAGTACTTC.

This clonotype was detected ten times or more. The V call is TRBV20-1, the J call TRBJ2-1; 9 bases align to TRBD2. The CDR3 extends over 19 amino acids. Germline lookup yields CDR1 DFQATT and CDR2 SNEGSKA (reference sequence). V shed 6 bases and J 7 bases; nucleotides not matched to a gene: 25. This CDR3 is CSASGLTLIAGEWRNEQFF. The DNA for the CDR3 is TGCAGTGCCAGCGGCTTAACTCTTATAGCGGGAGAGTGGCGAAATGAGCAGTTCTTC.

The gene calls are TRBV10-1 and TRBJ1-1; TRBD1 might be the D (5 bases). Germline CDR1 WNHNN, CDR2 SYGVQD (reference sequence). Trimming shortened V by 4 bases and J by 0 bases, and 6 bases separated the two germline ends. CDR3 length: 13 residues. CDR3 loop: CASSGQLNTEAFF. The DNA for the CDR3 is TGCGCCAGCAGTGGACAGTTGAACACTGAAGCTTTCTTT.

The sample holds many counts of this clonotype. The genes are TRBV20-1 and TRBJ2-1, with 10 nucleotides matching TRBD2. V was pared by 0 bases and J by 4 bases, with 6 bases of the junction left unmatched. The CDR3 contains 16 residues. Per the germline V gene, CDR1 is DFQATT and CDR2 is SNEGSKA (reference sequence). CDR3 in DNA: TGCAGTGCTAGAGATCGGAGCGGGAGGGTATACAATGAGCAGTTCTTC. Protein sequence: CSARDRSGRVYNEQFF.

This chain uses TRBV20-1 with TRBJ1-1; TRBD1 matches 9 bases. This CDR3 comprises 16 residues. Germline loops: CDR1 DFQATT, CDR2 SNEGSKA (reference sequence). After removal of 1 base from V and 1 base from J, the junction contained 7 bases not matched to a gene. The DNA for the CDR3 is TGCAGTGCTAGAGGTGGGACAGGGCGAAAGAACACTGAAGCTTTCTTT. It yields the protein CSARGGTGRKNTEAFF.

This clonotype was seen more than once but under ten times. V is TRBV28 and J is TRBJ2-7; 7 bases map to TRBD1. CDR1 is MDHEN and CDR2 is SYDVKM in the germline V gene. CDR3 length: 17 residues. The junction had 16 bases not matched to a gene; V was cut back by 6 bases and J by 2 bases. Here the CDR3 reads CASRISSTGAQPYEQYF. For the CDR3, the DNA is TGTGCCAGCAGGATTAGTAGTACAGGGGCCCAACCCTACGAGCAGTACTTC.

This clonotype has ten or more counts. This chain links TRBV7-9 with TRBJ1-1; D unresolved. Germline values: CDR1 SEHNR, CDR2 FQNEAQ (reference sequence). V was pared by 6 bases and J by 1 base, with 15 bases between. There are 15 residues in the CDR3. The CDR3 here is CASSPGERKNTEAFF. The CDR3 DNA follows: TGTGCCAGCAGTCCCGGGGAGAGAAAGAACACTGAAGCTTTCTTT.